This TCR beta chain was profiled in a study of long-term antiretroviral therapy in people with HIV. The germline gives CDR1 SGHDT, CDR2 YYEEEE. V shed 1 base and J 1 base; nucleotides not matched to a gene: 9. This CDR3 spans 19 amino acids. A remark on this clone: Its antigen is undetermined.

Whole-study results and caveats: Samples were collected from the mid-2000s to the late 2010s under possibly less effective ART regimens.

Survey level was the resolution at which the v3.0 immunoSEQ assay ran. Generated by immunoSEQ multiplex PCR, the TCRdb table keeps only in-frame clones and is missing some. Among approximately 11,000 clones listed, around four fifths were seen once. The chain combines TRBV5-6 with TRBJ2-1, with TRBD2 identical over 12 bases. The source was unsorted PBMCs, collected at the start of antiretroviral therapy, before treatment. This TCR was recovered from a young man with HIV. The CDR3 region has the DNA TGTGCCAGCAGCTTGTTCCTCCTAGCGGGAGGGGTATCCTACAATGAGCAGTTCTTC. Residues: CASSLFLLAGGVSYNEQFF.